This TCR beta chain was observed in a study of post-analysis software for immune sequencing data. Study-level findings and limits: There were a few TRBV segments more frequent in patients than controls, and TRBV5-6, TRBV5-1 and TRBV20-1 were among them.

Built from TCR beta cDNA, the libraries had unique molecular identifiers in them. Input populations of roughly 1 to 11 million T cells gave rise to hundreds of thousands of cDNA molecules. A single record per CDR3 protein comes from TCRdb applying MiXCR to the PCR reads. Of around 710,000 distinct CDR3 sequences in the sample, 46% were seen once. In regard to this clonotype: The antigen is unknown.

Unmatched junction bases numbered 9, after V lost 4 bases and J lost 0 bases. CDR3 length: 17 amino acids. This chain joins TRBV12-3 or TRBV12-4 and TRBJ2-7, with TRBD1 matching over 10 bases. This sequence was found in a girl aged 10-17 years with multiple sclerosis. Sequencing was carried out using blood. Here the CDR3 DNA reads TGTGCCAGCAGTTCTTGGACAGGGGGTCCGAGCTCCTACGAGCAGTACTTC. Residues: CASSSWTGGPSSYEQYF.